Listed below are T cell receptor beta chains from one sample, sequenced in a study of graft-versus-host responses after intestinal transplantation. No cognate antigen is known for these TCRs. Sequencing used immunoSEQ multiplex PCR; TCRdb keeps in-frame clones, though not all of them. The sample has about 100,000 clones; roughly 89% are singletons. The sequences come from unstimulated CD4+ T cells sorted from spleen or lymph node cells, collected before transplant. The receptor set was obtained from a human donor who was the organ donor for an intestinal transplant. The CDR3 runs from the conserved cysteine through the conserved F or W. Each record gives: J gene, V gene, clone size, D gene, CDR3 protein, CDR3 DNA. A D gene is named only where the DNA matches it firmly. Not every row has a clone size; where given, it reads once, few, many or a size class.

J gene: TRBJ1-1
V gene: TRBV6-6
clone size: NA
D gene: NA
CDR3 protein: CASSNWGGKTEAFF
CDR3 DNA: TGTGCCAGCAGTAATTGGGGAGGGAAGACTGAAGCTTTCTTT

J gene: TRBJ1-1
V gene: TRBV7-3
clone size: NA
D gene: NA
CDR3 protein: CASSLFVNTEAFF
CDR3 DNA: TGTGCCAGCAGCTTATTCGTGAACACTGAAGCTTTCTTT

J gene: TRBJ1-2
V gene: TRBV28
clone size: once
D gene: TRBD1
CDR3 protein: CASLGQGNGYTF
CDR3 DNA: TGTGCCAGCCTGGGACAGGGAAATGGCTACACCTTC

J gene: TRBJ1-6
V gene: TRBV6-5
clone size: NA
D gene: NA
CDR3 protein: CASSYSTSPLHF
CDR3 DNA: TGTGCCAGCAGTTATAGCACATCACCCCTCCACTTT

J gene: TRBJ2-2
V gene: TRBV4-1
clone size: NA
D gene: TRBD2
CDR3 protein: CASSQDQAGGLDTGELFF
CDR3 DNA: TGCGCCAGCAGCCAAGATCAGGCGGGGGGGCTTGACACCGGGGAGCTGTTTTTT

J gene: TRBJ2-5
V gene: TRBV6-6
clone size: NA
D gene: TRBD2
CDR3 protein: CASRNSGPFQETQYF
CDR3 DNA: TGTGCCAGCAGGAATAGCGGGCCGTTCCAAGAGACCCAGTACTTC

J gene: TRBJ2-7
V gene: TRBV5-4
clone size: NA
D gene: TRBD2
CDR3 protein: CASSLAGGLYEQYF
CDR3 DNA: TGTGCCAGCAGCTTAGCGGGGGGTTTATACGAGCAGTACTTC

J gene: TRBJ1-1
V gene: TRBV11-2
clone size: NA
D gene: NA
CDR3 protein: CASSFGLGGRWNTEAFF
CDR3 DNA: TGTGCCAGCAGCTTCGGGTTGGGCGGGCGGTGGAACACTGAAGCTTTCTTT

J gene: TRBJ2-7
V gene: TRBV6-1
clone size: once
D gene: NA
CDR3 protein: CASSDRGRPTHEQYF
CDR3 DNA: TGTGCCAGCAGTGACAGGGGACGCCCCACCCACGAGCAGTACTTC

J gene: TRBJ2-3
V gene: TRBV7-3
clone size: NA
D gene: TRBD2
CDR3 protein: CASSPTTSGGSDTQYF
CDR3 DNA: TGTGCCAGCAGCCCAACGACTAGCGGGGGGAGCGATACGCAGTATTTT